Described below is a single TCR beta chain sequence and its context. The target antigen is unknown. Measured with immunoSEQ multiplex PCR; TCRdb has only the in-frame clones, and not every one. The sample carries some 1.1 million clones, 70% to 80% recorded once. This sample was taken from a study of shared clonotypes between healthy human individuals. Broader study findings: The sharing of 4.5% to 5% of naive CD4 clonotypes was seen across a handful of donors.

Splitting of CD4+ cells produced CD45RA+ naive and CD45RA-negative memory subsets. V lost 7 bases and J lost 0, with 15 bases in between. The CDR3 length is 15 residues. Germline assignment: CDR1 MGHDK and CDR2 SYGVNS. The clonotype comes from a man in his late teens or twenties in good health. Some clones in this sample may be carry-over from other donors' samples. This chain connects TRBV25-1 to TRBJ1-1; D remains unclear. What was sequenced was memory CD4+ T cells from PBMCs. The subset: CD45RA-negative fraction. This chain's CDR3 is CASTISTGMNTEAFF. The CDR3 nucleotides are TGTGCCAGCACCATCTCAACGGGGATGAACACTGAAGCTTTCTTT.